These 2 T cell receptor beta chains were all obtained from the same sample, sequenced in a study of identical twins. MiXCR, applied by TCRdb to the 5' RACE reads, yields one record per CDR3 protein. The sample consists of 350,000 to 450,000 distinct CDR3 sequences, under 20% of them appearing once. The sequencing input was naive T cells sorted from blood. The receptor set was obtained from a man in his forties or fifties in good health.

V usage is TRBV19 and J usage is TRBJ2-1; D is perhaps TRBD2 (7 bases). This CDR3 is 15 amino acids long. Trimming shortened V by 7 bases and J by 2 bases, and 15 bases separated the two germline ends. The germline V gene encodes CDR1 LNHDA and CDR2 SQIVND (reference sequence). This chain's CDR3 is CASTRGGGPYNEQFF. CDR3 DNA: TGTGCCAGTACCAGAGGGGGGGGCCCCTACAATGAGCAGTTCTTC.

The chain carries TRBV5-1 and TRBJ2-5; possible D gene TRBD1, 5 bases. CDR3 length: 16 amino acids. Germline assignment: CDR1 SGHRS and CDR2 YFSETQ. V lost 4 bases and J lost 4, with 20 bases in between. The CDR3 sequence: CASSPGAGQGRETQYF. The CDR3 nucleotides read TGCGCCAGCAGCCCTGGGGCAGGCCAAGGTCGAGAGACCCAGTACTTC.